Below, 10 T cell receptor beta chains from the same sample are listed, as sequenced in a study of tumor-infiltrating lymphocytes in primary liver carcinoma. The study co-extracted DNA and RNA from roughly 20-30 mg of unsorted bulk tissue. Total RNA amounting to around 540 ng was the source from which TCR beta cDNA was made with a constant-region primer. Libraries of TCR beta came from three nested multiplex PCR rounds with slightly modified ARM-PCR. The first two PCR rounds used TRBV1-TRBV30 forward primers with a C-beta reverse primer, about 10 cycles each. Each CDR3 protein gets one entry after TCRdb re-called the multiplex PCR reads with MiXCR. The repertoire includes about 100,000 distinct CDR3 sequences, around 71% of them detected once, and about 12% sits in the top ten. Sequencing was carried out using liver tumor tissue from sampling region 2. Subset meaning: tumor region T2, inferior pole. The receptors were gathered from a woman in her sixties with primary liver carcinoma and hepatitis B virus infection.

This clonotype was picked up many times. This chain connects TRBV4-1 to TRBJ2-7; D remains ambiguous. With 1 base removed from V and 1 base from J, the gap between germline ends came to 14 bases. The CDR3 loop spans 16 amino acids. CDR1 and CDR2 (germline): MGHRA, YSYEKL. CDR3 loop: CASSQVPGLGSYEQYF. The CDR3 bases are TGCGCCAGCAGCCAAGTTCCGGGCTTAGGTTCCTACGAGCAGTACTTC.

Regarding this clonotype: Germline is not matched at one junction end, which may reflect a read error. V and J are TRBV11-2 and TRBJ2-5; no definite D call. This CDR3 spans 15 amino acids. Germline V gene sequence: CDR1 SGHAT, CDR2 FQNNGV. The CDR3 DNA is TGTACCAGCAGCTTAAGGCCTGTGGAACAAGGGACCCAGTACTTC. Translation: CTSSLRPVEQGTQYF. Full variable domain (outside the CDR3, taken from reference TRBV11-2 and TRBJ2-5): EAGVAQSPRYKIIEKRQSVAFWCNPISGHATLYWYQQILGQGPKLLIQFQNNGVVDDSQLPKDRFSAERLKGVDSTLKIQPAKLEDSAVYLCTSSLRPVEQGTQYFGPGTRLLVL.

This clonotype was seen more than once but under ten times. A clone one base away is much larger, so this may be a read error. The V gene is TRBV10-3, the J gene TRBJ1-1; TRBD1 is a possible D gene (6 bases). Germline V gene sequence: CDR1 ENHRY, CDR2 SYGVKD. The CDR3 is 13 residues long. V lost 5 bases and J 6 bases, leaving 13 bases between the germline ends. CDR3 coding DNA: TGTGCCATCAGTTCCACAGGGTCGGCTGAAGCTTTCTTT. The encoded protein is CAISSTGSAEAFF.

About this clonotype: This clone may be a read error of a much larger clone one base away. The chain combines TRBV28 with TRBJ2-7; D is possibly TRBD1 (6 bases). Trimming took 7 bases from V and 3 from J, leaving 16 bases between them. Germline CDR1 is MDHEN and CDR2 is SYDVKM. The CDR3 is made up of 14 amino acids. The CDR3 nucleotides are TGTGCCAGCATTTTCCAACAGGGCAACTACGAGCAGTACTTC. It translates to CASIFQQGNYEQYF.

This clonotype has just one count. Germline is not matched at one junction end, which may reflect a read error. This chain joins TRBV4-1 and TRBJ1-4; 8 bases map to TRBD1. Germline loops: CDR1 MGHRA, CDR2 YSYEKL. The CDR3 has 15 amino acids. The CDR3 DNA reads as TGCGCCAGCAGCCAAGAGGACAGGGTAGGCGAAAAACAGCTTTTT. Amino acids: CASSQEDRVGEKQLF.

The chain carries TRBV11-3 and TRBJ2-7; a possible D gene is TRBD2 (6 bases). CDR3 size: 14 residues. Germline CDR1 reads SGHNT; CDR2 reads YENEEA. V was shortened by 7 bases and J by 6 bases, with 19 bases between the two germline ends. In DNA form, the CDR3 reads TGTGCCAGCAACGGGAGAGGGTCTAGTCGCGAGCAGTACTTC. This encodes CASNGRGSSREQYF.

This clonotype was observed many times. The CDR3 DNA sequence: TGTGCCAGCAGCCGGAACGGCCCGGCAACTAATGAAAAACTGTTTTTT. The encoded protein is CASSRNGPATNEKLFF. The chain recombines TRBV4-2 with TRBJ1-4; no reliable D call. The V gene's germline CDR1 is LGHNA and CDR2 YNFKEQ. The V end lost 4 bases, the J end lost 0 bases, and 12 bases lay between the germline ends. The CDR3 runs 16 residues.

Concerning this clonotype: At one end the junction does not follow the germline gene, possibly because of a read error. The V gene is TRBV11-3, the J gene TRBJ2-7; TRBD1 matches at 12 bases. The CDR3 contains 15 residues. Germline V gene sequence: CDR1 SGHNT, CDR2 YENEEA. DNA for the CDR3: TGTACCAGCAGCCCCGGGACAGGGGGCAATTACGGGCAGTACTTC. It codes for CTSSPGTGGNYGQYF.

CDR3 amino acids: CASSLSVKAGSGELFF. Here the CDR3 DNA reads TGTGCCAGCAGCTTGAGCGTAAAGGCGGGCAGCGGGGAGCTGTTTTTT. The chain links TRBV5-4 to TRBJ2-2; D might be TRBD2 (5 bases). CDR1 and CDR2 (germline): SGHNT, YYREEE (reference sequence). The length of the CDR3 is 16 residues. Between the trimmed V and J ends, which lost 1 base and 7 bases, there was a span of 17 bases.

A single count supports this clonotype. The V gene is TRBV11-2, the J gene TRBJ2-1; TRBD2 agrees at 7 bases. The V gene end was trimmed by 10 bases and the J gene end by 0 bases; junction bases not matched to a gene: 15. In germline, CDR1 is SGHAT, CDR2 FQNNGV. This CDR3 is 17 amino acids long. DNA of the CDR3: TGTGCCATCAGATTAGGCCTCGGGGGGAGCTCCTACAATGAGCAGTTCTTC. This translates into CAIRLGLGGSSYNEQFF.